This T cell receptor (beta chain) appears in the sequencing data of a study of sequential checkpoint blockade in melanoma. About the study: Maintenance nivolumab came after either treatment sequence.

Noted treatment: randomized to nivolumab then ipilimumab (arm A) or the reverse (arm B). The V end lost 0 bases, the J end lost 2 bases, and 11 bases lay between the germline ends. Germline V CDR1 and CDR2: WSHSY, SAAADI. This CDR3 is 15 amino acids long. Assay used: immunoSEQ multiplex PCR; TCRdb lists only in-frame clones, some missing. The sample lists about 20,000 clones, over 65% occurring once. Broader study findings: For nivolumab-first patients, baseline tumor clonality was associated with response.

As regards this clone: Its antigen is still unknown.

The chain joins TRBV10-2 to TRBJ2-7, with no clear D. Sequencing used tumor tissue (inferred from file names), obtained from a patient given nivolumab and ipilimumab in sequence. The source of this sequence is a human donor with melanoma. For the CDR3, the DNA is TGCGCCAGCAGTGAGTCGTCCGGGCAGACCTACGAGCAGTACTTC. Translated: CASSESSGQTYEQYF.